The clone carrying this TCR beta chain was counted only a few times. Its matching antigen is unknown. TCRdb reanalysed the reads using MiXCR and keeps one entry per CDR3 protein. Here the sample spans roughly 230,000 distinct CDR3 sequences, about 23% being singletons. The data were obtained in a study of T cell repertoires in cytomegalovirus infection. Study as a whole: CMV infection and matching HLA type were both indicated by public TCR beta signatures.

Study-wide points: Dominating the ex vivo response were TCR beta clonotypes that were CMV-specific and HLA-C-restricted.

Unmatched junction bases numbered 6, after V lost 0 bases and J lost 3 bases. CDR3 size: 17 residues. Germline values: CDR1 DFQATT, CDR2 SNEGSKA (reference sequence). The chain is built from TRBV20-1 and TRBJ2-2, with TRBD2 matching 11 bases. The TCR sequence derives from a human donor in good health (CMV status not recorded). Some clones in this sample may be carry-over from other donors' samples. Material: CD8+ T cells from PBMCs. The CDR3: CSARDTSGGHHTGELFF. In nucleotides, the CDR3 is TGCAGTGCTAGAGATACTAGCGGGGGACACCACACCGGGGAGCTGTTTTTT.